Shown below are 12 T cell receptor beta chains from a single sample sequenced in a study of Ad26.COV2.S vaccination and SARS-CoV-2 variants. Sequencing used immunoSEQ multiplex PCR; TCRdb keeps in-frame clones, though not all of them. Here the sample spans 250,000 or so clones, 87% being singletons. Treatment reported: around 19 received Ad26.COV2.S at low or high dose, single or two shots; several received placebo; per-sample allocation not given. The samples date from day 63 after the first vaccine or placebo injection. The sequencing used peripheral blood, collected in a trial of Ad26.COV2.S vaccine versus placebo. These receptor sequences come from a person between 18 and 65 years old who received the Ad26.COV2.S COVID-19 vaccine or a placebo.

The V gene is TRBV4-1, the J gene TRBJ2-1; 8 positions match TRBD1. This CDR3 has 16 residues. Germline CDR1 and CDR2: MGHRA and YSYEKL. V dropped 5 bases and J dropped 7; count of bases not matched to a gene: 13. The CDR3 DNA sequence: TGCGCCAGCAGCTCACAGGGGGTGAATTTTGGGAATGAGCAGTTCTTC. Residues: CASSSQGVNFGNEQFF.

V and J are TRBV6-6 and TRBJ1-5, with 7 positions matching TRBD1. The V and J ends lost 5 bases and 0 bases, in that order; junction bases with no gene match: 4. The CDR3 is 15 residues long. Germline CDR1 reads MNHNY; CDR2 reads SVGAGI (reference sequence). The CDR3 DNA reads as TGTGCCAGCAGTGAGACAGGGTCTAGCAATCAGCCCCAGCATTTT. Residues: CASSETGSSNQPQHF.

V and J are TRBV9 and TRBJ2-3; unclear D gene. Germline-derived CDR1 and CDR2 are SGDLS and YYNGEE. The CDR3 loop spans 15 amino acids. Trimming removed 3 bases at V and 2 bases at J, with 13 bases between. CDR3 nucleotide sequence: TGTGCCAGCAGCGCCCAACCTCTGCCCACAGATACGCAGTATTTT. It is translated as CASSAQPLPTDTQYF.

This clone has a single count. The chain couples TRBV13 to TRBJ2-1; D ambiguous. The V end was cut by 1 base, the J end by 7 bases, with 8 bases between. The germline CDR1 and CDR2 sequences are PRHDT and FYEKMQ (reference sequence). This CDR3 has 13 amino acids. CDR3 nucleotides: TGTGCCAGCAGCTTAGTCGACGGGAATGAGCAGTTCTTC. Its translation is CASSLVDGNEQFF. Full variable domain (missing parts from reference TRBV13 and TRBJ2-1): AAGVIQSPRHLIKEKRETATLKCYPIPRHDTVYWYQQGPGQDPQFLISFYEKMQSDKGSIPDRFSAQQFSDYHSELNMSSLELGDSALYFCASSLVDGNEQFFGPGTRLTVL.

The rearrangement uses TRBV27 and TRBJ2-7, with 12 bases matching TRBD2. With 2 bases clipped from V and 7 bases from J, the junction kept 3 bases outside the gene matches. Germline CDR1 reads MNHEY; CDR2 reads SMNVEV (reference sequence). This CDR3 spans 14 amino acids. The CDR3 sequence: CASSLLAGGYEQYV. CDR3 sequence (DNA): TGTGCCAGCAGTTTACTAGCGGGAGGGTATGAGCAGTACGTC.

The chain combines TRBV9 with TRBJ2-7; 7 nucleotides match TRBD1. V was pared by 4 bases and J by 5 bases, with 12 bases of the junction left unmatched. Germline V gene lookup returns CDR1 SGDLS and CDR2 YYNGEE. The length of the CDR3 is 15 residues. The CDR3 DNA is TGTGCCAGCAGCCCCTCCGGACAGGTCTACGACGAGCAGTACTTC. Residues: CASSPSGQVYDEQYF.

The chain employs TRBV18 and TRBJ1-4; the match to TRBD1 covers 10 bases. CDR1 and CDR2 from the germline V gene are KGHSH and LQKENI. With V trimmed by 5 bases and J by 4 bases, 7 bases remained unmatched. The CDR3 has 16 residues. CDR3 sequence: CASSTDRGALNEKLFF. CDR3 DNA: TGTGCCAGCTCAACGGACAGGGGGGCCCTTAATGAAAAACTGTTTTTT.

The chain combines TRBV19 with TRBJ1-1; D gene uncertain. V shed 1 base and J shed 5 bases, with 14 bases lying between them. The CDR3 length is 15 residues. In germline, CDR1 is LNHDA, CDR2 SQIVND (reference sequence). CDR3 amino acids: CASSIALHWETEAFF. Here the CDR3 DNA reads TGTGCCAGTAGTATAGCCTTGCACTGGGAGACTGAAGCTTTCTTT.

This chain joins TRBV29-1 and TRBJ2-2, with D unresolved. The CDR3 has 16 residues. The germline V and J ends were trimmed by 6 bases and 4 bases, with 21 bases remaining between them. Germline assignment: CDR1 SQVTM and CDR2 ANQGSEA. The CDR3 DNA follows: TGCAGCGTCACCACTGGTTTCGGATTTGGCACCGGGGAGCTGTTTTTT. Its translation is CSVTTGFGFGTGELFF.

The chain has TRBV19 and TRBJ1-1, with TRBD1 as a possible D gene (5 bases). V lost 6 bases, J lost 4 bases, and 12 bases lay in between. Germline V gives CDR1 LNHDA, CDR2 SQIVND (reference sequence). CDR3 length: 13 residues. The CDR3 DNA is TGTGCCAGTAGGTCGGACAAGGGCACTGAAGCTTTCTTT. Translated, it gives CASRSDKGTEAFF. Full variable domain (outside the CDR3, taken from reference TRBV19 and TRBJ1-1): DGGITQSPKYLFRKEGQNVTLSCEQNLNHDAMYWYRQDPGQGLRLIYYSQIVNDFQKGDIAEGYSVSREKKESFPLTVTSAQKNPTAFYLCASRSDKGTEAFFGQGTRLTVV.

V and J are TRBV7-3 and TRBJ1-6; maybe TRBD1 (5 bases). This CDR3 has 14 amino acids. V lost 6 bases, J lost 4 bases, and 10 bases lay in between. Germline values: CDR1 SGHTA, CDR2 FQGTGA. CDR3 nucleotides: TGTGCCAGCAGTAGCGGGGGTTATAATTCACCCCTCCACTTT. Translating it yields CASSSGGYNSPLHF.

CDR3 region: CASTPGPLTTYEQYF. CDR3 DNA sequence: TGTGCCAGCACCCCCGGTCCACTTACTACCTACGAGCAGTACTTC. The chain carries TRBV6-5 and TRBJ2-7; D remains unclear. Germline V gene lookup returns CDR1 MNHEY and CDR2 SVGAGI. V was shortened by 7 bases and J by 2 bases, with 18 bases between the two germline ends. The CDR3 is made up of 15 amino acids.